Listed here is a single T cell receptor (beta chain). Germline V gene data show CDR1 as MNHEY and CDR2 as SVGAGI. With V trimmed by 8 bases and J by 2 bases, 3 bases remained unmatched. The CDR3 is 13 amino acids. The data are from a study of cytomegalovirus exposure and HLA in healthy donors. Vbeta (60) and Jbeta (13) primers were used in the PCR. Generated by immunoSEQ multiplex PCR, the TCRdb table keeps only in-frame clones and is missing some. Seen here are some 130,000 clones, 70% to 80% observed once, and the top ten hold approximately 2%. This rearrangement joins TRBV6-5 to TRBJ1-3; 7 positions agree with TRBD1. This TCR came from a man aged 30-40 years in good health and CMV-seronegative. The sequencing sample was made of PBMCs. The CDR3: CASGQGAGNTIYF. The DNA for the CDR3 is TGTGCCAGCGGGCAGGGGGCTGGAAACACCATATATTTT.